This TCR beta chain was profiled in a study of low-dose radiotherapy and immunotherapy resistance in tumors. As for the study in general: Patients took oral aspirin 300 mg daily for four cycles from cycle 1 day 1. Both TCRalpha and TCRbeta chains were reverse transcribed with V-gene-specific primers.

Trimming removed 5 bases at V and 0 bases at J, with 14 bases between. Germline V lookup: CDR1 DFQATT, CDR2 SNEGSKA (reference sequence). The CDR3 length is 14 residues. This clonotype has a count of ten or more. Both a constant-region primer and a V-primer adapter served to amplify TCRs across roughly 20 PCR cycles. With in vitro transcription, the isolated mRNA was amplified. Each CDR3 protein is one row after TCRdb ran MiXCR on the reads. In the table there are roughly 50,000 distinct CDR3 sequences, around 35% of which are singletons. Described time point: after trial treatment. Noted treatment: LDRT plus nivolumab, ipilimumab, low-dose cyclophosphamide and aspirin (RACIN trial). It was nivolumab, ipilimumab, aspirin, low-dose cyclophosphamide and low-dose radiotherapy that donors received.

This clonotype was sampled from a male donor with rectosigmoid adenocarcinoma. The chain recombines TRBV20-1 with TRBJ2-7, with D perhaps matching TRBD1 (6 bases). This sample comprised PBMCs, obtained after low-dose radiotherapy plus immunotherapy. This chain's CDR3 is CSAVKQGSSYEQYF. Here the CDR3 DNA reads TGCAGTGCTGTAAAACAGGGAAGCTCCTACGAGCAGTACTTC.